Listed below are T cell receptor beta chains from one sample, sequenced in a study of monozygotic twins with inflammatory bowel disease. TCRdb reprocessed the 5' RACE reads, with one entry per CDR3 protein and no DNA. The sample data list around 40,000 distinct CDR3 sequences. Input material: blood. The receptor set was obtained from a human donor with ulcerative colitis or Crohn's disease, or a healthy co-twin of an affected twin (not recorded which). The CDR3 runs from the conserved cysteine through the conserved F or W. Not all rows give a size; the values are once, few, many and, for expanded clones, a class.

CASSPQTGGFNEQFF	.	TRBV7-3	TRBJ2-1	15
CASRTYRGQKNEQFF	.	TRBV28	TRBJ2-1	15
CSAQRLAGPHLYYNEQFF	.	TRBV20-1	TRBJ2-1	18
CASSEKGSSYNEQFF	.	TRBV6-1	TRBJ2-1	15
CASSDSRGSTEAFF	.	TRBV5-1	TRBJ1-1	14
CASSRGTGYGELFF	.	TRBV19	TRBJ2-2	14
CASSYLSGANVLTF	.	TRBV6-2/TRBV6-3	TRBJ2-6	14
CASSLVGYGQPQHF	.	TRBV7-2	TRBJ1-5	14
CASSFGGRWDF	.	TRBV5-5	TRBJ2-4	11
CASSFGGQGNTGELFF	.	TRBV5-6	TRBJ2-2	16
CSARDNGGPYNEQFF	.	TRBV20-1	TRBJ2-1	15
CASSLSGNSNQPQHF	.	TRBV7-6	TRBJ1-5	15
CSARQWDSSSYNEQFF	.	TRBV20-1	TRBJ2-1	16
CASSQDKAGGSYNEQFF	.	TRBV4-1	TRBJ2-1	17
CASTLGTEYNEQFF	.	TRBV11-2	TRBJ2-1	14
CASSSGSNSGANVLTF	medium-sized	TRBV5-1	TRBJ2-6	16
CSVGEGSTGELFF	.	TRBV29-1	TRBJ2-2	13
CATRGYRDEKLFF	.	TRBV6-5	TRBJ1-4	13
CASSLSGDLSYEQYF	.	TRBV5-1	TRBJ2-7	15
CASSLRDRKLTGELFF	.	TRBV7-6	TRBJ2-2	16
CASSLEPATNEKLFF	.	TRBV11-2	TRBJ1-4	15
CSVTPPRGSTSAPSYNEQFF	.	TRBV29-1	TRBJ2-1	20
CASSQGGSSYNEQFF	.	TRBV14	TRBJ2-1	15
CAISSLPGSGYEQYF	.	TRBV10-3	TRBJ2-7	15
CSARDAVSGTDTQYF	.	TRBV20-1	TRBJ2-3	15
CAISAALAGEVYNEQFF	.	TRBV10-3	TRBJ2-1	17
CASSSYNQPQHF	.	TRBV7-8	TRBJ1-5	12
CASSPAAGDGYTF	.	TRBV7-9	TRBJ1-2	13
CASSKVVAGTPDTQYF	.	TRBV21-1	TRBJ2-3	16
CASRLEVRYNEQFF	.	TRBV11-1	TRBJ2-1	14
CASSQVGVYGYIF	.	TRBV4-3	TRBJ1-2	13
CAGSSNTSSNTEAFF	.	TRBV19	TRBJ1-1	15
CASSLSGSGNTIYF	.	TRBV12-3/TRBV12-4	TRBJ1-3	14
CASSITVGQNQETQYF	.	TRBV7-9	TRBJ2-5	16
CASSSFSGGAGDIQYF	.	TRBV5-1	TRBJ2-4	16
CASSSDGTTDVAGGDTQYF	.	TRBV11-2	TRBJ2-3	19
CSAVEGAGTQYF	.	TRBV20-1	TRBJ2-5	12
CASSETGAEGGSGANVLTF	.	TRBV2	TRBJ2-6	19
CASSTGLGDGYTF	.	TRBV19	TRBJ1-2	13
CASSLAGAPYEQYF	.	TRBV7-9	TRBJ2-7	14
CASIMRQGGSYEQYF	.	TRBV6-5	TRBJ2-7	15
CSATRIYEQYF	.	TRBV20-1	TRBJ2-7	11
CASSLESAGRRIF	.	TRBV11-2	TRBJ2-1	13
CASSPASGMNTEAFF	.	TRBV5-4	TRBJ1-1	15
CASSLWRVGETQYF	.	TRBV7-2	TRBJ2-5	14
CASSATKTGWADTQYF	.	TRBV7-9	TRBJ2-3	16
CASSPTGWQGEKLFF	.	TRBV7-9	TRBJ1-4	15
CASSSFGQGQGAGELFF	.	TRBV5-1	TRBJ2-2	17
CSVGDPLNEKLFF	.	TRBV29-1	TRBJ1-4	13
CAWSRIAGTGGGYGYTF	.	TRBV30	TRBJ1-2	17
CASSGAGTGELFF	.	TRBV5-1	TRBJ2-2	13
CASSVGAVNTEAFF	.	TRBV4-1	TRBJ1-1	14
CASSQGNRGQYF	.	TRBV3-1	TRBJ2-7	12
CASSLAVTSGISTQYF	.	TRBV11-1	TRBJ2-3	16
CASNQDDGDNEQFF	.	TRBV12-3/TRBV12-4	TRBJ2-1	14
CASSSGRINEKLFF	.	TRBV7-9	TRBJ1-4	14
CASSPVRGSAEAFF	.	TRBV7-2	TRBJ1-1	14
CASSTRTSGRGEQYF	.	TRBV7-2	TRBJ2-7	15
CASSIQDTQYF	.	TRBV5-1	TRBJ2-3	11
CASSLGTGGYTF	.	TRBV5-4	TRBJ1-2	12